This TCR beta chain was sequenced in a study of T cell responses to AZD1222 COVID-19 vaccine. General study results and limits: Close to half of spike-specific TCRs reportedly recognize unmutated variant regions. CD4 TCRs covered the whole spike, strongest at regions 160-218 and 743-854. Baseline serology detected seropositivity in only a handful of AZD1222 recipients.

This clone was picked up one time. Its antigen remains unidentified. Assay used: immunoSEQ multiplex PCR; TCRdb lists only in-frame clones, some missing. Found here are about 140,000 clones, 92% of them singletons; the top ten hold roughly 4%. Germline CDR1 and CDR2: SGHNT and YYREEE (reference sequence). J gave up 5 bases and V 10 bases, and 6 bases lay outside the gene matches. The CDR3 spans 12 residues. The sample was peripheral blood, taken 28 days after the second AZD1222 dose. The chain recombines TRBV5-4 with TRBJ2-5; 9 bases are a match to TRBD1. The clonotype comes from an adult who received the AZD1222 COVID-19 vaccine. This CDR3 is CAYRGQWETQYF. Here the CDR3 DNA reads TGTGCCTACAGGGGGCAATGGGAGACCCAGTACTTC.